Below are 25 T cell receptor beta chains sequenced from a single sample in a study of T cell changes during pregnancy in multiple sclerosis. The table came from immunoSEQ multiplex PCR; TCRdb's copy has only in-frame clones and leaves some out. The repertoire holds some 77,000 clones, with approximately 89% as singletons. The source was peripheral blood, collected before pregnancy. All receptors derive from a female donor with multiple sclerosis, enrolled in a pregnancy study.

The chain uses TRBV5-1 and TRBJ2-1; D is unresolved. CDR3 length: 14 residues. Per the germline V gene, CDR1 is SGHRS and CDR2 is YFSETQ. Between the trimmed V and J ends, which lost 0 bases and 0 bases, there was a span of 4 bases. The CDR3 region is CASSLDSSYNEQFF. The CDR3 DNA sequence: TGCGCCAGCAGCTTGGACAGCTCCTACAATGAGCAGTTCTTC.

V usage is TRBV5-6 and J usage is TRBJ1-2, with 7 bases fitting TRBD1. The CDR3 has 17 residues. V was pared by 0 bases and J by 3 bases, with 11 bases of the junction left unmatched. Germline V lookup: CDR1 SGHDT, CDR2 YYEEEE. CDR3 nucleotides: TGTGCCAGCAGCTTGGGGACAGGTCCGAGTACTCACTATGGCTACACCTTC. Amino acids: CASSLGTGPSTHYGYTF.

The J gene is TRBJ2-7, the V gene TRBV23-1; D might be TRBD1 (5 bases). Being an ORF, TRBV23-1 has a function that is uncertain. The CDR3 runs 15 residues. Deletions cut 0 bases from V and 2 bases from J, with 11 bases between. The CDR3 protein is CASSQSYRLTYEQYF. CDR3 sequence (DNA): TGCGCCAGCAGTCAATCCTACAGGCTAACCTACGAGCAGTACTTC.

The chain uses TRBV18 and TRBJ1-2; possibly TRBD1 for D (6 bases). Trimming removed 3 bases at V and 9 bases at J, with 20 bases between. The CDR3 totals 15 residues. In germline, CDR1 is KGHSH, CDR2 LQKENI. The CDR3 DNA reads as TGTGCCAGCTCACCCGCCGGGGGGCGGCTCGGGAGCTACACCTTC. It translates to CASSPAGGRLGSYTF.

The CDR3 nucleotides read TGTGCCAGCAGTTTAGCGGGGCCGAACACCGGGGAGCTGTTTTTT. It yields the protein CASSLAGPNTGELFF. V gene TRBV5-4 combines with J gene TRBJ2-2; 8 positions agree with TRBD2. Germline values: CDR1 SGHNT, CDR2 YYREEE (reference sequence). The CDR3 consists of 15 residues. Losses at the gene ends were 5 bases for V and 0 bases for J; bases not matched to a gene: 3.

This sequence joins TRBV6-1 and TRBJ1-2, with D possibly matching TRBD1 (5 bases). This CDR3 spans 13 amino acids. V lost 10 bases, J lost 2 bases, and 14 bases lay in between. Germline assignment: CDR1 MNHNS and CDR2 SASEGT. CDR3 amino acids: CAIALRGNYGYTF. The CDR3 DNA follows: TGTGCCATCGCTTTGCGGGGGAACTATGGCTACACCTTC.

The chain has TRBV10-3 and TRBJ2-1; 8 positions agree with TRBD2. Germline V gene lookup returns CDR1 ENHRY and CDR2 SYGVKD. V gave up 5 bases and J gave up 6 bases; unmatched junction bases: 6. The CDR3 totals 14 residues. Here the CDR3 reads CAISSGGAFNEQFF. In DNA form, the CDR3 reads TGTGCCATCAGTAGCGGGGGAGCTTTCAATGAGCAGTTCTTC.

A single count supports this clone. This chain joins TRBV5-6 and TRBJ2-7, with 8 bases fitting TRBD1. After removal of 5 bases from V and 1 base from J, the junction contained 11 bases not matched to a gene. The germline V gene encodes CDR1 SGHDT and CDR2 YYEEEE. The CDR3 length is 16 residues. The CDR3 loop reads CASSMSPGQESYEQYF. The CDR3 bases are TGTGCCAGCAGTATGTCGCCGGGACAGGAATCCTACGAGCAGTACTTC. The complete variable domain, with remaining parts taken from reference TRBV5-6 and TRBJ2-7, reads DAGVTQSPTHLIKTRGQQVTLRCSPKSGHDTVSWYQQALGQGPQFIFQYYEEEERQRGNFPDRFSGHQFPNYSSELNVNALLLGDSALYLCASSMSPGQESYEQYFGPGTRLTVT.

The chain is built from TRBV11-2 and TRBJ1-6, with 7 nucleotides matching TRBD1. The V and J ends lost 5 bases and 12 bases, in that order; junction bases with no gene match: 13. Germline V gene sequence: CDR1 SGHAT, CDR2 FQNNGV. This CDR3 spans 15 amino acids. The CDR3 nucleotides read TGTGCCAGCAGCACCCCCCAAGGGACAGCACGACCCCTCCACTTT. This sequence encodes CASSTPQGTARPLHF.

This rearrangement joins TRBV5-4 to TRBJ2-5, with 11 bases fitting TRBD2. Germline V gene data show CDR1 as SGHNT and CDR2 as YYREEE (reference sequence). Losses at the gene ends were 7 bases for V and 3 bases for J; bases not matched to a gene: 20. There are 19 residues in the CDR3. The CDR3 sequence is CASSLGGLAGGYQEETQYF. Here the CDR3 DNA reads TGTGCCAGCTCCCTGGGGGGCCTAGCGGGGGGATACCAAGAAGAGACCCAGTACTTC.

The chain links TRBV30 to TRBJ2-3; 8 bases align to TRBD2. V shed 5 bases and J 3 bases; nucleotides not matched to a gene: 7. The CDR3 totals 14 residues. In germline, CDR1 is GTSNPN, CDR2 SVGIG (reference sequence). CDR3 protein: CAWCLAGGTDTQYF. The DNA for the CDR3 is TGTGCCTGGTGTCTAGCGGGCGGGACAGATACGCAGTATTTT.

Points on this clone: An end of the junction does not agree with germline; a read error may underlie this. V usage is TRBV10-3 and J usage is TRBJ1-1, with a tentative D call TRBD1 (6 bases). Germline CDR1 and CDR2: ENHRY and SYGVKD. This CDR3 comprises 14 residues. As DNA, the CDR3 is TGTACCATCAGTGGACAGACCCGGAACACTGAAGCTTTCTTT. Translated: CTISGQTRNTEAFF.

This sequence joins TRBV6-5 and TRBJ2-7; TRBD2 might be the D (5 bases). The CDR3 totals 14 residues. From germline, CDR1 is MNHEY and CDR2 SVGAGI. V was clipped by 5 bases and J by 1 base, with 12 bases between them. CDR3 sequence: CASSPRRESYEQYF. DNA of the CDR3: TGTGCCAGCAGTCCCAGACGGGAATCCTACGAGCAGTACTTC.

The genes are TRBV5-4 and TRBJ1-1, with D possibly TRBD1 on 5 matching bases. CDR3 length equals 14 residues. V was shortened by 1 base and J by 4 bases, with 11 bases between the two germline ends. The germline gives CDR1 SGHNT, CDR2 YYREEE (reference sequence). CDR3 sequence: CASSLRGGTTEAFF. As DNA, the CDR3 is TGTGCCAGCAGCTTGCGGGGAGGGACCACTGAAGCTTTCTTT.

The V call is TRBV2, the J call TRBJ2-3, with 10 bases that match TRBD2. This CDR3 is built from 15 residues. Looked up from germline, CDR1 is SNHLY and CDR2 is FYNNEI. J gave up 5 bases and V 6 bases, and 8 bases lay outside the gene matches. CDR3 DNA: TGTGCCAGCAGGAAATTTAGCGGGGGGCAAGATACGCAGTATTTT. Protein sequence: CASRKFSGGQDTQYF. Together with reference TRBV2 and TRBJ2-3, the CDR3 gives the full variable domain: EPEVTQTPSHQVTQMGQEVILRCVPISNHLYFYWYRQILGQKVEFLVSFYNNEISEKSEIFDDQFSVERPDGSNFTLKIRSTKLEDSAMYFCASRKFSGGQDTQYFGPGTRLTVL.

The gene calls are TRBV11-1 and TRBJ2-7; 9 bases are a match to TRBD2. V shed 7 bases and J 2 bases; nucleotides not matched to a gene: 12. The CDR3 spans 16 residues. Germline loops: CDR1 SGHAT, CDR2 FQDESV (reference sequence). CDR3 amino acids: CASIRIGLAGTYEQYF. In DNA, the CDR3 is TGTGCCAGCATCCGAATCGGGCTAGCGGGGACCTACGAGCAGTACTTC.

In this sample, this clone turned up once. The chain is built from TRBV6-5 and TRBJ1-3; D perhaps matches TRBD1 (6 bases). CDR3 length equals 13 residues. Trimming pared 10 bases from V and 4 bases from J, leaving 14 bases between. Germline CDR1 reads MNHEY; CDR2 reads SVGAGI. CDR3 sequence: CAIKQGSGNTIYF. In nucleotides, the CDR3 is TGTGCCATTAAACAGGGCTCAGGAAACACCATATATTTT.

The rearrangement joins TRBV29-1 to TRBJ2-2, with TRBD1 as a possible D gene (5 bases). The CDR3 consists of 13 residues. The V and J ends lost 7 bases and 2 bases respectively, with 11 bases between them. Germline-derived CDR1 and CDR2 are SQVTM and ANQGSEA. The CDR3 sequence: CSDRTRNTGELFF. Written as DNA, the CDR3 is TGCAGCGACCGGACACGAAACACCGGGGAGCTGTTTTTT.

This rearrangement joins TRBV6-6 to TRBJ1-1; D might be TRBD1 (5 bases). V was pared by 6 bases and J by 1 base, with 9 bases between. This CDR3 contains 13 residues. Germline CDR1 and CDR2: MNHNY and SVGAGI (reference sequence). CDR3 in amino acids: CASRTQGNTEAFF. CDR3 sequence (DNA): TGTGCCAGCAGGACTCAGGGGAACACTGAAGCTTTCTTT.

This clone appeared a single time. The V and J genes are TRBV6-1 and TRBJ2-2, with 11 positions matching TRBD2. The CDR3 covers 15 residues. Germline V gene sequence: CDR1 MNHNS, CDR2 SASEGT. The V gene end was trimmed by 7 bases and the J gene end by 7 bases; junction bases not matched to a gene: 8. CDR3: CASTYSGGVNGELFF. The CDR3 DNA follows: TGTGCCAGCACCTATAGCGGGGGGGTTAACGGGGAGCTGTTTTTT.

The rearrangement joins TRBV5-1 to TRBJ2-3, with 11 nucleotides matching TRBD2. Germline trimming cut 2 bases from V and 0 bases from J; bases unmatched to any gene: 8. CDR3 length equals 18 residues. Germline V CDR1 and CDR2: SGHRS, YFSETQ. CDR3 loop: CASSFATSGVRSTDTQYF. The CDR3 DNA reads TGCGCCAGCAGCTTCGCGACTAGCGGGGTTCGTAGCACAGATACGCAGTATTTT. Full variable domain (missing parts from reference TRBV5-1 and TRBJ2-3): KAGVTQTPRYLIKTRGQQVTLSCSPISGHRSVSWYQQTPGQGLQFLFEYFSETQRNKGNFPGRFSGRQFSNSRSEMNVSTLELGDSALYLCASSFATSGVRSTDTQYFGPGTRLTVL.

This clone was picked up one time. The rearrangement links TRBV5-4 to TRBJ2-2; 7 bases fit TRBD1. The CDR3 runs 16 residues. J lost 5 bases, V lost 4 bases, and 11 bases had no gene match. Germline V gene sequence: CDR1 SGHNT, CDR2 YYREEE (reference sequence). Here the CDR3 reads CASSDSNRGRTGELFF. The CDR3 DNA reads TGTGCCAGCAGCGATTCGAACAGGGGTAGGACCGGGGAGCTGTTTTTT.

The chain combines TRBV2 with TRBJ1-1, with a weak D call TRBD1 (5 bases). The germline V and J ends were trimmed by 7 bases and 1 base, with 10 bases remaining between them. CDR3 length: 13 residues. Germline V CDR1 and CDR2: SNHLY, FYNNEI. The CDR3 nucleotides are TGTGCCAGCATTCTGGACAAGAACACTGAAGCTTTCTTT. Residues: CASILDKNTEAFF.

This rearrangement joins TRBV5-6 to TRBJ2-5; TRBD2 matches 10 bases. CDR1 and CDR2 (germline): SGHDT, YYEEEE. V lost 5 bases, J lost 2 bases, and 6 bases stayed unmatched. The CDR3 consists of 15 residues. The CDR3 region is CASSEAGGPQETQYF. The CDR3 coding sequence is TGTGCCAGCAGTGAAGCGGGGGGGCCACAAGAGACCCAGTACTTC.

The rearrangement uses TRBV4-2 and TRBJ1-1, with 9 bases aligning to TRBD1. This CDR3 spans 16 amino acids. V shed 4 bases and J 3 bases; nucleotides not matched to a gene: 9. Germline V CDR1 and CDR2: LGHNA, YNFKEQ. CDR3 DNA sequence: TGTGCCAGCAGCCGGGGACAGGGAAGTGTTGACACTGAAGCTTTCTTT. Translating gives CASSRGQGSVDTEAFF.